This T cell receptor beta chain was sequenced in a study of vaccination and CD4 T cells after COVID-19 (dated by TCRdb to 2021 to 2024). With regard to the full study: Six males and four females were included in the convalescent cohort, with two Hispanic individuals, seven Caucasians, two Asians and one multiracial person represented. Each participant got two doses of either the Pfizer-BioNTech BNT162b2 vaccine (n=8) or the Moderna mRNA-1273 vaccine (n=2). Control cultures used a CEFX viral epitope pool as positive control, an HIV-1 Nef peptide pool as negative control, or no peptide. The spike-specific CD4+ TCR repertoire was compared before and after mRNA vaccination in ten to eleven COVID-19 convalescent patients and a handful of infection-naive healthy vaccine recipients. For stimulating the cultures, overlapping spike peptide pools were used, derived from SARS-CoV-2 as well as from the common cold coronaviruses HCoV-NL63, HCoV-OC43 and HCoV-229E. The time from the second vaccine dose to post-vaccine blood sampling had a median of approximately 72 days and ranged from about 13 to 250 days. Post-COVID blood samples were collected from convalescent patients a median of about 92 days after diagnosis, with a range of about 30 to 170 days. In an earlier paper using these donors, memory CD4+ T cell crossreactivity between SARS-CoV-2 and common cold coronavirus spike proteins was assessed at the TCR clonotype level. The paper's findings and limits, for the study overall: The number of convalescent patients in the study was relatively small, and the study did not examine early timepoints following natural infection. The median number of SARS-CoV-2-reactive clonotypes rose from around 22 after infection to approximately 41 after vaccination, but the change was not significant. Of the vaccine-specific clones in convalescent patients, 304 of 307, or nearly all, reacted only to SARS-CoV-2 spike and did not cross-react with common cold coronaviruses. In convalescent patients, a median approximately 83% of post-vaccine SARS-CoV-2-reactive clones were detected only after vaccination, and vaccine-specific priming was suggested by this finding.

As for this clonotype: Its specific antigen is unknown. Base qualities were left out, and no much larger clone turns up one base away.

The germline V gene specifies SGHVS as CDR1 and FQNEAQ as CDR2. The CDR3, cysteine through phenylalanine, is 14 amino acids long. Only the CDR3 part of the read is kept: 42 bases, read in frame from the first base. V loses 5 bases, J loses 4 bases, and the germline ends lie 14 bases apart. The library relied on PCR. DNA from cultured CD4+ T cells was subjected to TCR sequencing with the Oncomine TCR Beta short-read assay at the Johns Hopkins FTIC core. The QIAamp micro DNA kit was used to extract genomic DNA from the cultured CD4+ T cells. Oncomine TCR Beta libraries from cultured CD4+ T cells were pooled using unique dual indexes and sequenced on an Illumina iSeq 100. As for how the authors treated the data: Non-productive sequences were removed, and CDR3s that did not start with C, did not end with F or W, or were shorter than 7 amino acids were discarded. The MANAFEST web application was used to identify antigen-specific clonotypes by comparing peptide-stimulated wells against reference wells and other culture wells. Positive clones required FDR below 0.05, an odds ratio above 5, and productive frequency above 0.1% in at least two of three replicate wells. Cross-reactive clonotypes were defined as significantly expanded in both SARS-CoV-2 spike wells and at least one common cold coronavirus spike condition. CDR3 homology was assessed with Levenshtein distances (stringdist) and unrooted phylogenetic trees (ape) in R version 3.6.1. In TCRdb, the public reads were trimmed at Q25 with fastp and aligned with MiXCR, with productive beta chains retained. Identical CDR3 protein sequences are pooled into one entry, listed with their most common genes and DNA. The V and J calls here are based on TCRdb, not the publication. Present in this sample are about 4,900 distinct CDR3 sequences, more than 25% of which were seen just once. The ten top clones hold about 35% of the sample.

The treatment or condition label corresponds to: roughly nine-day PBMC culture with coronavirus spike peptide pools or control peptides (ViraFEST assay). CD4+ T cells from unexposed donors were collected before the COVID-19 pandemic (2011-2018). The ViraFEST assay was used in the study, in which antigen-specific T cells were expanded with peptide pools and expanded clonotypes were subsequently identified by TCR sequencing. PBMCs were cultured at around 2.2 million per well in IMDM supplemented with around 5.5% human AB serum and about 10 IU/ml IL-2, with 9.5 to 10 ug/ml peptide pools added. On days 3 and 7, half of the culture medium was replaced with fresh IL-2-containing medium. Once the cells had been in culture for approximately 10 days, the EasySep CD4+ T cell isolation kit was used to isolate CD4+ T cells by negative selection. Unexposed donor CD4+ T cells were tested for reactivity to SARS-CoV-2 S and N and four common cold coronavirus spike pools, as cell number allowed. Ficoll-Paque Plus gradient centrifugation was used to isolate PBMCs from whole blood, and the isolated PBMCs were then either used fresh or cryopreserved at -140C. Each culture condition was generally run in triplicate wells. Leukapheresis product for the unexposed donors was bought commercially.

The sequence was obtained from a human donor in good health. The source material was CD4+ T cells from blood, cultured in vitro. This chain joins TRBV7-8 to TRBJ1-1; there is no confident call for the D gene. The DNA sequence follows: TGTGCCAGCAGCCTTTTTGACCTTGGCACTGAAGCTTTCTTT. It is translated as CASSLFDLGTEAFF.